This TCR beta chain comes out of a study of blood T cell repertoires in COVID-19. Study-wide background: Whether acute or convalescent, the COVID-19 samples came from the United States, Italy and Spain. PBMCs, B-cell-depleted T cells, or T cells were the source of the cDNA or gDNA that made up the material.

Germline CDR1 SEHNR, CDR2 FQNEAQ (reference sequence). The CDR3 length is 16 residues. V lost 0 bases, J lost 1 base, and 10 bases lay in between. In the original workflow: Counts of nucleated cells, estimated from reference gene primer amplification, were obtained. Measured with immunoSEQ multiplex PCR; TCRdb has only the in-frame clones, and not every one. The DNA gave D and trimming, while V, J and clone size come from that table. The sample consists of about 80,000 clones, 91% of them appearing once. The TCR was taken from a woman between 50 and 59 years old in a cohort sampled during active COVID-19. The chain links TRBV7-9 to TRBJ1-3; D remains unclear. Sequenced sample: peripheral blood. The CDR3 sequence: CASSLASGASGNTIYF. The DNA of the CDR3 is TGTGCCAGCAGCTTAGCGAGCGGAGCTTCTGGAAACACCATATATTTT.